The 27 T cell receptor beta chains below were found in one sample sequenced in a study of technical replicates of blood from a handful of donors (dated by TCRdb to about 2017). The library was made by the immunoSEQ multiplex PCR assay. In TCRdb, the immuneACCESS table is reduced to in-frame sequences with V and J assigned. These tables do not hold every clone; where another copy was compared, an unresolved V gene accounts for under half, and the others remain unexplained. Present in this sample are roughly 70,000 clones, around 95% of which were seen just once. The ten largest make up 0.3% to 0.45% of the sample. What was sequenced was T cells isolated from PBMCs. These receptor sequences come from a human donor in good health.

V usage is TRBV7-9 and J usage is TRBJ2-3; 9 bases map to TRBD1. This CDR3 has 15 residues. The J segment lost 4 bases and the V segment lost 5 bases, leaving 7 bases of the junction unmatched. Looked up from germline, CDR1 is SEHNR and CDR2 is FQNEAQ (reference sequence). The CDR3 DNA sequence: TGTGCCAGCAGCGTGACAGGGGGGAACGCAGATACGCAGTATTTT. This translates into CASSVTGGNADTQYF.

In DNA form, the CDR3 reads TGTGCCAGCAGCTTAACCTTCTCTAGCTCCTACAATGAGCAGTTCTTC. Translating it yields CASSLTFSSSYNEQFF. The V and J genes are TRBV11-2 and TRBJ2-1; D is unclear. CDR3 length: 16 amino acids. Looked up from germline, CDR1 is SGHAT and CDR2 is FQNNGV. The germline V and J ends were trimmed by 2 bases and 0 bases, with 11 bases remaining between them.

The chain uses TRBV7-3 and TRBJ2-7, with 14 bases matching TRBD2. This CDR3 is 17 amino acids long. The trim removed 4 bases at V and 3 bases at J, leaving 8 bases unmatched. From germline, CDR1 is SGHTA and CDR2 FQGTGA. CDR3 sequence (DNA): TGTGCCAGCAGCTCGGGACTAGCGGGAGTTAGAGACTACGAGCAGTACTTC. It encodes CASSSGLAGVRDYEQYF.

The V and J genes are TRBV10-3 and TRBJ2-1; TRBD2 might be the D (5 bases). Trimming cost V 6 bases and J 8 bases, with 11 bases left between them. This CDR3 contains 12 residues. Germline assignment: CDR1 ENHRY and CDR2 SYGVKD. CDR3 sequence: CAIRASSDEQFF. For the CDR3, the DNA is TGTGCCATCAGGGCTAGCTCCGATGAGCAGTTCTTC.

This clone has a single count. The rearrangement joins TRBV19 to TRBJ1-1; perhaps TRBD1 as D (6 bases). V gave up 6 bases and J gave up 1 base, with 9 bases separating them. This CDR3 contains 13 residues. Per germline, CDR1 LNHDA and CDR2 SQIVND (reference sequence). The chain's CDR3 is CASSRQENTEAFF. CDR3 in DNA: TGTGCCAGTAGCAGACAGGAGAACACTGAAGCTTTCTTT.

This chain uses TRBV9 with TRBJ2-6; no clear D. The germline V gene has CDR1 SGDLS and CDR2 YYNGEE. The CDR3 runs to 16 residues. V was clipped by 2 bases and J by 2 bases, with 11 bases between them. The CDR3 DNA reads TGTGCCAGCAGCGTTGGCGGTGCTACTGGGGCCAACGTCCTGACTTTC. It specifies CASSVGGATGANVLTF.

V and J are TRBV15 and TRBJ1-2; perhaps TRBD1 as D (6 bases). Germline CDR1 LNHNV, CDR2 YYDKDF (reference sequence). The CDR3 is 15 residues long. Trimming cost V 0 bases and J 4 bases, with 12 bases left between them. The CDR3 here is CATSRDWTELYGYTF. The CDR3, as DNA: TGTGCCACCAGCAGAGATTGGACAGAGCTCTATGGCTACACCTTC.

The chain carries TRBV7-8 and TRBJ1-3; 8 bases agree with TRBD1. V was clipped by 5 bases and J by 3 bases; unmatched bases: 9. The CDR3 runs 16 residues. Germline V lookup: CDR1 SGHVS, CDR2 FQNEAQ. The CDR3 reads CASSLSLGTGGNTIYF. CDR3 DNA: TGTGCCAGCAGCCTTTCATTGGGGACAGGTGGAAACACCATATATTTT.

The chain uses TRBV5-1 and TRBJ2-3, with 10 bases lining up with TRBD2. This CDR3 contains 16 residues. Germline V gene data show CDR1 as SGHRS and CDR2 as YFSETQ. V lost 4 bases to trimming and J lost 2 bases; unmatched junction nucleotides: 7. The CDR3 DNA sequence: TGCGCCAGCAGCCCAAGACTAGCGGGCGACACAGATACGCAGTATTTT. This sequence encodes CASSPRLAGDTDTQYF.

The chain uses TRBV21-1 and TRBJ2-1; the table calls TRBD2, which could not be checked here. TRBV21-1 is a known pseudogene. The CDR3 length is 16 residues. CDR3 residues: CASSKKREGSNNEQFF. CDR3 coding DNA: TGTGCCAGCAGCAAAAAGCGGGAGGGGAGCAACAATGAGCAGTTCTTC.

V usage is TRBV9 and J usage is TRBJ2-1, with TRBD2 matching 11 bases. V shed 2 bases and J 1 base; nucleotides not matched to a gene: 8. The CDR3 length is 18 residues. CDR1 SGDLS and CDR2 YYNGEE come from the germline V gene. CDR3 region: CASSVLAGGLSSYNEQFF. The CDR3 DNA is TGTGCCAGCAGCGTTCTAGCGGGGGGCTTATCGTCCTACAATGAGCAGTTCTTC.

This rearrangement joins TRBV28 to TRBJ2-7; D is unclear. CDR1 and CDR2 (germline): MDHEN, SYDVKM. V was clipped by 6 bases and J by 0 bases, with 9 bases between them. The CDR3 covers 13 residues. CDR3 in DNA: TGTGCCAGCAGGGTGGTGAGCTCCTACGAGCAGTACTTC. This codes for CASRVVSSYEQYF.

This chain uses TRBV30 with TRBJ2-5; tentative D call: TRBD1 (6 bases). CDR1 is GTSNPN and CDR2 is SVGIG in the germline V gene (reference sequence). V lost 5 bases to trimming and J lost 4 bases, with 11 bases between them. The CDR3 runs to 12 residues. The CDR3: CAWALGGETQYF. In DNA, the CDR3 is TGTGCCTGGGCTCTAGGGGGAGAGACCCAGTACTTC.

The CDR3 reads CASSQNRQANTGELFF. Here the CDR3 DNA reads TGCGCCAGCAGCCAAAACAGACAGGCGAACACCGGGGAGCTGTTTTTT. The chain is built from TRBV4-3 and TRBJ2-2; tentatively, D is TRBD1 (6 bases). Germline V gene sequence: CDR1 LGHNA, CDR2 YSLEER. The CDR3 is 16 residues long. The V gene lost 2 bases and the J gene lost 0 bases, with 10 bases spanning the gap.

The chain couples TRBV29-1 to TRBJ1-3; 8 bases map to TRBD1. The CDR3 is 14 amino acids. V was pared by 8 bases and J by 0 bases, with 6 bases of the junction left unmatched. CDR1 SQVTM and CDR2 ANQGSEA come from the germline V gene. CDR3 residues: CSTGQGISGNTIYF. The CDR3 nucleotides read TGCAGCACTGGACAGGGAATCTCTGGAAACACCATATATTTT.

CDR3 nucleotide sequence: TGCAGCGACAAGACTAGCGGAGGAGGGACCCAGTACTTC. Translating gives CSDKTSGGGTQYF. This chain joins TRBV29-1 and TRBJ2-5; 9 nucleotides line up with TRBD2. There are 13 residues in the CDR3. CDR1 and CDR2 (germline): SQVTM, ANQGSEA. The V segment lost 7 bases and the J segment 7 bases; nucleotides outside the gene matches: 10.

The rearrangement uses TRBV11-2 and TRBJ2-1, with a possible D match to TRBD2 (6 bases). The ends were cut back, 2 bases at V and 7 bases at J, with 21 bases in the middle. The germline V gene encodes CDR1 SGHAT and CDR2 FQNNGV. CDR3 length equals 17 residues. The CDR3 protein is CASSLTGGGVVGNEQFF. The CDR3 bases are TGTGCCAGCAGCTTAACCGGTGGCGGGGTGGTGGGGAATGAGCAGTTCTTC.

The genes are TRBV2 and TRBJ1-2; 7 nucleotides align to TRBD1. The germline CDR1 and CDR2 sequences are SNHLY and FYNNEI. The CDR3 is 14 amino acids. Unmatched junction bases numbered 8, after V lost 6 bases and J lost 4 bases. CDR3 nucleotide sequence: TGTGCCAGCAGACGAGATAGACAGGGCTATGGCTACACCTTC. The encoded protein is CASRRDRQGYGYTF.

The chain combines TRBV9 with TRBJ1-1; D call uncertain. The CDR3 length is 14 residues. The V gene's germline CDR1 is SGDLS and CDR2 YYNGEE. V was shortened by 3 bases and J by 6 bases, with 15 bases between the two germline ends. The CDR3 region has the DNA TGTGCCAGCAGCGACATCTTACGGGGAGCTGAAGCTTTCTTT. Translating it yields CASSDILRGAEAFF.

Only one count was recorded for this clone. The J gene is TRBJ2-7, the V gene TRBV7-8; tentatively, D is TRBD1 (7 bases). The ends were cut back, 5 bases at V and 3 bases at J, with 14 bases in the middle. The CDR3 is made up of 14 amino acids. Germline assignment: CDR1 SGHVS and CDR2 FQNEAQ. CDR3: CASSLAGQRYEQYF. The CDR3 nucleotides are TGTGCCAGCAGCCTCGCGGGACAGCGCTACGAGCAGTACTTC. The full variable domain, its missing parts supplied by reference TRBV7-8 and TRBJ2-7, is GAGVSQSPRYKVAKRGQDVALRCDPISGHVSLFWYQQALGQGPEFLTYFQNEAQLDKSGLPSDRFFAERPEGSVSTLKIQRTQQEDSAVYLCASSLAGQRYEQYFGPGTRLTVT.

For the CDR3, the DNA is TGTGCCAGCAGTTATGAAGGAGGAGAGTCCTACGAGCAGTACTTC. Translated: CASSYEGGESYEQYF. The chain combines TRBV6-5 with TRBJ2-7, with a weak D call TRBD2 (5 bases). CDR1 MNHEY and CDR2 SVGAGI come from the germline V gene. The CDR3 is 15 residues long. V lost 3 bases to trimming and J lost 1 base, with 13 bases between them.

The chain has TRBV30 and TRBJ2-7, with D tentatively TRBD2 (6 bases). The length of the CDR3 is 12 residues. The germline V gene encodes CDR1 GTSNPN and CDR2 SVGIG (reference sequence). V was shortened by 4 bases and J by 4 bases, with 11 bases between the two germline ends. The CDR3 loop reads CAWNLAPYEQYF. CDR3 nucleotides: TGTGCCTGGAACCTAGCGCCTTACGAGCAGTACTTC. The full variable domain, with the rest looked up from reference TRBV30 and TRBJ2-7, is SQTIHQWPATLVQPVGSPLSLECTVEGTSNPNLYWYRQAAGRGLQLLFYSVGIGQISSEVPQNLSASRPQDRQFILSSKKLLLSDSGFYLCAWNLAPYEQYFGPGTRLTVT.

The rearrangement joins TRBV4-2 to TRBJ2-1; 12 nucleotides align to TRBD2. Germline assignment: CDR1 LGHNA and CDR2 YNFKEQ. The CDR3 has 17 amino acids. V lost 0 bases, J lost 4 bases, and 4 bases stayed unmatched. The CDR3 coding sequence is TGTGCCAGCAGCCAAGATTCCGGGACTAGCGGGTACAATGAGCAGTTCTTC. This codes for CASSQDSGTSGYNEQFF.

J is TRBJ1-5 and V is TRBV14; D uncertain. V was clipped by 0 bases and J by 7 bases, with 7 bases between them. Germline V gene data show CDR1 as SGHDN and CDR2 as FVKESK. The CDR3 length is 13 residues. CDR3 in amino acids: CASSQEGAQPQHF. The CDR3 DNA reads TGTGCCAGCAGCCAAGAAGGAGCGCAGCCCCAGCATTTT.

The chain links TRBV6-5 to TRBJ2-7; 7 positions agree with TRBD2. The CDR3 sequence is 15 residues long. Germline V gene sequence: CDR1 MNHEY, CDR2 SVGAGI. J lost 3 bases, V lost 11 bases, and 16 bases had no gene match. Here the CDR3 reads CAASEAGTFHYEQYF. The CDR3 DNA reads as TGTGCCGCCTCTGAAGCGGGGACCTTTCACTACGAGCAGTACTTC.

V and J are TRBV30 and TRBJ1-2; D ambiguous. V was shortened by 5 bases and J by 0 bases, with 4 bases between the two germline ends. Germline V gives CDR1 GTSNPN, CDR2 SVGIG (reference sequence). The CDR3 is made up of 11 amino acids. The CDR3 DNA is TGTGCCTGGGGCCCTAACTATGGCTACACCTTC. Protein product: CAWGPNYGYTF.

The chain has TRBV5-4 and TRBJ2-7, with D maybe TRBD2 (7 bases). The CDR3 spans 16 residues. The germline CDR1 and CDR2 sequences are SGHNT and YYREEE (reference sequence). V lost 2 bases to trimming and J lost 7 bases, with 22 bases between them. The CDR3 loop reads CASSLPSGRGAGEQYF. The CDR3 DNA is TGTGCCAGCAGCTTACCGAGTGGGAGGGGGGCAGGAGAGCAGTACTTC.